Each of the 5 T cell receptor beta chains below was sequenced from the same sample in a study of blood T cells in healthy people across ages. A second PCR, run for about 6 to 12 cycles, used a sample-barcoded 5' primer plus a J-beta primer mix. TCRdb re-analysed the 5' RACE reads in MiXCR, keeping a single row per CDR3 protein. This table holds hundreds of thousands of distinct CDR3 sequences, 20% to 30% found once. The sample was also reused in another study, on T cells of mothers and their children.

Sequencing input: blood. All receptors come from a boy between 10 and 17 years old in good health.

This sequence joins TRBV20-1 and TRBJ2-3, with D perhaps matching TRBD1 or TRBD2 (5 bases each). The CDR3 extends over 16 amino acids. From germline, CDR1 is DFQATT and CDR2 SNEGSKA (reference sequence). Trimming took 3 bases from V and 4 from J, leaving 20 bases between them. The CDR3, as DNA: TGCAGTGCTAGTCGGGATGCAGGGTGGTATTCAGATACGCAGTATTTT. Translating gives CSASRDAGWYSDTQYF.

The CDR3 coding sequence is TGTGCCTGGAGGACAGGGCTTTGGGAGACCCAGTACTTC. Its protein is CAWRTGLWETQYF. The rearrangement links TRBV30 to TRBJ2-5, with 7 bases lining up with TRBD1. From germline, CDR1 is GTSNPN and CDR2 SVGIG (reference sequence). The CDR3 is 13 amino acids. Trimming cost V 3 bases and J 5 bases; bases outside gene matches: 6.

This clonotype has only a few counts. The rearrangement joins TRBV6-6 to TRBJ2-1; the match to TRBD2 covers 11 bases. Germline V gene lookup returns CDR1 MNHNY and CDR2 SVGAGI (reference sequence). Losses at the gene ends were 0 bases for V and 3 bases for J; bases not matched to a gene: 4. The CDR3 length is 17 residues. The CDR3 nucleotides are TGTGCCAGCAGTTACTCGGGACTAGCGGAGAACTACAATGAGCAGTTCTTC. Translating it yields CASSYSGLAENYNEQFF.

The chain combines TRBV29-1 with TRBJ2-7; 9 bases match TRBD1. The CDR3 has 13 amino acids. Germline V gene sequence: CDR1 SQVTM, CDR2 ANQGSEA. V dropped 6 bases and J dropped 5; count of bases not matched to a gene: 8. The chain's CDR3 is CSVPGTGLHEQYF. DNA for the CDR3: TGCAGCGTACCCGGGACAGGGCTACACGAGCAGTACTTC.

A note on this clonotype: The junction departs from the called germline gene at one end, perhaps through a read error. The rearrangement uses TRBV9 and TRBJ1-4; D is unclear. The V gene's germline CDR1 is SGDLS and CDR2 YYNGEE. The CDR3 is made up of 15 amino acids. The CDR3 nucleotides read TGTGCCAGCAGCGTATTCTGGGCCGATAATGAAAAACTGGTTTTT. Translated: CASSVFWADNEKLVF.